Sequencing of this T cell receptor beta chain was carried out in a study of spatial heterogeneity in lung cancer. Study at large: The average appearance count of each unique TCR and UMI combination in raw reads was more than ten.

The time point: sample taken at primary tumor resection. No cells were sorted before sequencing. The whole RNA sequenced was extracted from tumor, nontumor lung or frozen PBMC. A unique molecular identifier was attached to every TCR cDNA molecule. TCRdb re-called the 5' RACE reads with MiXCR, one entry per CDR3 protein. The repertoire holds 40,000 to 55,000 distinct CDR3 sequences, about 13% seen once, with 50% to 70% in the top ten. The germline V and J ends were trimmed by 4 bases and 3 bases, with 15 bases remaining between them. The CDR3 is 15 amino acids. The V gene is TRBV12-3 or TRBV12-4, the J gene TRBJ1-2; D may be TRBD1 (6 bases). The receptor was isolated from a male donor with early-stage non-small cell lung cancer. The sequencing used PBMCs, collected at surgery. The CDR3 loop reads CASSSNRVRDYGYTF. CDR3 in DNA: TGTGCCAGCAGTTCCAACAGGGTAAGGGACTATGGCTACACCTTC.